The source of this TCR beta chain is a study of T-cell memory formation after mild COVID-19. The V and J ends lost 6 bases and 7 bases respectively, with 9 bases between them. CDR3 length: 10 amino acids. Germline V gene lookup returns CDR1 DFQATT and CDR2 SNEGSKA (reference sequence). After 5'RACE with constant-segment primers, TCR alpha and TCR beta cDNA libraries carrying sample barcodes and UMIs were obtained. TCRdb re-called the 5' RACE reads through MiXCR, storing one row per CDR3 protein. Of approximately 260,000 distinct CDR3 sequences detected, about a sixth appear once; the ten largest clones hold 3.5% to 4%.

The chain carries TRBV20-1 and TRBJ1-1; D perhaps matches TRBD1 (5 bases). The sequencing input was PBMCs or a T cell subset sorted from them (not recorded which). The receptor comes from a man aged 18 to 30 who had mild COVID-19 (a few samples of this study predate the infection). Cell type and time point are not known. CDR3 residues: CSARASEAFF. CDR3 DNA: TGCAGTGCCAGGGCCAGTGAAGCTTTCTTT.